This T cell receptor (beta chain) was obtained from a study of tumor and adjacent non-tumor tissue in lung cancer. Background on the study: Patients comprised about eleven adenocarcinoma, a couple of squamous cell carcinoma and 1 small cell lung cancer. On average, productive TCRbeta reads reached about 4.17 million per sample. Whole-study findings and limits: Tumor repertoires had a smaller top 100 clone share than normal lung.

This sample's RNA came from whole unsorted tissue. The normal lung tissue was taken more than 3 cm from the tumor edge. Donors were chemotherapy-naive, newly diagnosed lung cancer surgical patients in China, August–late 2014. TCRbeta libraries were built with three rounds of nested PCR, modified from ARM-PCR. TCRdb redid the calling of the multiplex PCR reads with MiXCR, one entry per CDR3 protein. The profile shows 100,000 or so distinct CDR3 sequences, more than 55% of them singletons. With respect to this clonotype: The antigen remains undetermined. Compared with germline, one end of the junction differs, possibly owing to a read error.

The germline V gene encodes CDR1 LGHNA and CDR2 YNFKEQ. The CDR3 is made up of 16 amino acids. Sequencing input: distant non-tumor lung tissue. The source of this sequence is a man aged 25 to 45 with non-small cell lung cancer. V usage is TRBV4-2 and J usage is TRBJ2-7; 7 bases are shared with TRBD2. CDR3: CANSQIASGLFYEQYF. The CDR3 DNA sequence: TGTGCCAACAGCCAAATTGCTAGCGGACTCTTCTACGAGCAGTATTTC.